This passage covers 19 T cell receptor beta chains from one sample sequenced in a study of T cell responses to AZD1222 COVID-19 vaccine. Sequenced by immunoSEQ multiplex PCR; TCRdb stores in-frame clones only, minus some. Of 70,000 to 90,000 clones in the sample, roughly 86% were seen once. Sample: peripheral blood, taken on day 0 of AZD1222 vaccination. Source of these receptors: an adult in good health.

The chain recombines TRBV7-3 with TRBJ1-1; D is ambiguous. V lost 5 bases, J lost 1 base, and 29 bases lay in between. Germline V CDR1 and CDR2: SGHTA, FQGTGA. The CDR3 is 20 amino acids. In DNA form, the CDR3 reads TGTGCCAGCAGCCCCCCCAAAATCCCGGACGGCCATCTACGGAACACTGAAGCTTTCTTT. Its protein is CASSPPKIPDGHLRNTEAFF.

The DNA of the CDR3 is TGTGCCACCAGCCAAAATAGGCATTACGAGCAGTACTTC. Protein product: CATSQNRHYEQYF. V gene TRBV15 combines with J gene TRBJ2-7; D is ambiguous. Germline V gene sequence: CDR1 LNHNV, CDR2 YYDKDF (reference sequence). The CDR3 has 13 amino acids. V lost 5 bases and J 4 bases, leaving 12 bases between the germline ends.

The V call is TRBV27, the J call TRBJ1-4; D might be TRBD1 (5 bases). Trimming removed 5 bases from V and 11 bases from J, with 15 bases in between. CDR1 MNHEY and CDR2 SMNVEV come from the germline V gene (reference sequence). CDR3 size: 13 residues. The CDR3 DNA reads TGTGCCAGCAGTCGAGGCCACAGGATGAAACTGTTTTTT. Translation: CASSRGHRMKLFF.

This chain uses TRBV10-3 with TRBJ1-2; 7 bases are a match to TRBD1. Per germline, CDR1 ENHRY and CDR2 SYGVKD. After removal of 6 bases from V and 1 base from J, the junction contained 5 bases not matched to a gene. The CDR3 loop spans 14 amino acids. Here the CDR3 DNA reads TGTGCCATCAGAGGGACAGCCCATAACTATGGCTACACCTTC. Its protein product is CAIRGTAHNYGYTF.

The chain is built from TRBV3-1 (or the pseudogene TRBV3-2) and TRBJ1-6; D may be TRBD1 (6 bases). Germline-derived CDR1 and CDR2 are LGHDT and YNNKEL (reference sequence). The CDR3 spans 15 residues. Between the trimmed V and J ends, which lost 2 bases and 10 bases, there was a span of 15 bases. The CDR3: CASSQMRGAGSPLHF. The DNA for the CDR3 is TGTGCCAGCAGCCAAATGAGGGGGGCCGGGTCACCCCTCCACTTT.

The chain links TRBV3-1 (or the pseudogene TRBV3-2) to TRBJ2-7, with D hard to call. CDR1 and CDR2 (germline): LGHDT, YNNKEL (reference sequence). Trimming pared 1 base from V and 1 base from J, leaving 11 bases between. CDR3 length: 15 amino acids. In DNA form, the CDR3 reads TGTGCCAGCAGCCAAGGAACCACATTTTCCTACGAGCAGTACTTC. The encoded protein is CASSQGTTFSYEQYF.

The gene calls are TRBV25-1 and TRBJ2-6, with D uncertain. V was trimmed by 7 bases and J by 4 bases, leaving 8 bases between them. The CDR3 has 13 amino acids. The V gene's germline CDR1 is MGHDK and CDR2 SYGVNS. CDR3 nucleotides: TGTGCCAGCACCCCACAGGGGGCCAACGTCCTGACTTTC. Amino acids: CASTPQGANVLTF.

This clone was counted a single time. J is TRBJ2-2 and V is TRBV5-1, with 10 bases matching TRBD1. This CDR3 contains 16 residues. CDR1 is SGHRS, CDR2 YFSETQ, per germline. J lost 7 bases, V lost 3 bases, and 9 bases had no gene match. CDR3 region: CASSSAGQGISGELFF. The CDR3 DNA follows: TGCGCCAGCAGCTCGGCGGGACAGGGGATTAGCGGGGAGCTGTTTTTT.

The chain joins TRBV19 to TRBJ1-2, with D possibly being TRBD1 (5 bases). The CDR3 extends over 14 amino acids. Germline CDR1 LNHDA, CDR2 SQIVND (reference sequence). Trimming took 7 bases from V and 1 from J, leaving 13 bases between them. CDR3 amino acids: CASTAGLVNYGYTF. In nucleotides, the CDR3 is TGTGCCAGTACGGCGGGACTAGTTAACTATGGCTACACCTTC.

The V call is TRBV28, the J call TRBJ1-6; 7 positions agree with TRBD1. The CDR3 consists of 14 residues. The germline gives CDR1 MDHEN, CDR2 SYDVKM. Trimming at V came to 8 bases and at J to 10 bases, leaving 11 bases not matched to a gene. The CDR3 sequence is CASVTRGQGSPLHF. CDR3 in DNA: TGTGCCAGCGTAACAAGGGGGCAGGGGTCACCCCTCCACTTT. The complete variable domain, with remaining parts taken from reference TRBV28 and TRBJ1-6, reads DVKVTQSSRYLVKRTGEKVFLECVQDMDHENMFWYRQDPGLGLRLIYFSYDVKMKEKGDIPEGYSVSREKKERFSLILESASTNQTSMYLCASVTRGQGSPLHFGNGTRLTVT.

V is TRBV24-1 and J is TRBJ2-2; D is perhaps TRBD1 (6 bases). Trimming removed 6 bases at V and 5 bases at J, with 12 bases between. Germline V gives CDR1 KGHDR, CDR2 SFDVKD. The CDR3 spans 14 residues. The CDR3, as DNA: TGTGCCACCAGTTCCGGGACAAAAACCGGGGAGCTGTTTTTT. It codes for CATSSGTKTGELFF.

This rearrangement joins TRBV10-3 to TRBJ2-5; the D gene is possibly TRBD1 (7 bases). V was shortened by 0 bases and J by 5 bases, with 13 bases between the two germline ends. The germline V gene encodes CDR1 ENHRY and CDR2 SYGVKD. The CDR3 loop spans 15 amino acids. CDR3 region: CAISESTRDSETQYF. Written as DNA, the CDR3 is TGTGCCATCAGTGAGTCGACGCGGGACAGTGAGACCCAGTACTTC.

The CDR3 here is CASSLRQGSKEQYF. CDR3 coding DNA: TGTGCCAGCAGCCTCCGACAGGGAAGTAAAGAGCAGTACTTC. The chain combines TRBV3-1 (or the pseudogene TRBV3-2) with TRBJ2-7; 7 bases are shared with TRBD1. The V gene's germline CDR1 is LGHDT and CDR2 YNNKEL (reference sequence). The CDR3 is made up of 14 amino acids. Unmatched junction bases numbered 10, after V lost 4 bases and J lost 7 bases.

V gene TRBV11-3 combines with J gene TRBJ2-1; TRBD1 matches at 10 bases. Trimming at V came to 5 bases and at J to 2 bases, leaving 6 bases not matched to a gene. The CDR3 loop spans 16 amino acids. Looked up from germline, CDR1 is SGHNT and CDR2 is YENEEA. CDR3 loop: CASSRGGQGTYNEQFF. In DNA, the CDR3 is TGTGCCAGCAGCCGGGGGGGACAGGGGACCTACAATGAGCAGTTCTTC.

The genes are TRBV5-1 and TRBJ2-7; tentative D call: TRBD1 (5 bases). The CDR3 loop spans 15 amino acids. Germline values: CDR1 SGHRS, CDR2 YFSETQ. V lost 4 bases to trimming and J lost 0 bases, with 14 bases between them. CDR3 DNA sequence: TGCGCCAGCAGCCCGACGACAGTTAGCTCCTACGAGCAGTACTTC. Protein sequence: CASSPTTVSSYEQYF.

This chain uses TRBV7-3 with TRBJ2-7, with 9 bases that match TRBD1. CDR3 length: 15 amino acids. CDR1 and CDR2 (germline): SGHTA, FQGTGA. Trimming removed 4 bases from V and 6 bases from J; junction bases left unmatched: 10. CDR3 in DNA: TGTGCCAGCAGCTCAGGACAGGGGAAGGCCGCCGAGCAGTACTTC. As protein: CASSSGQGKAAEQYF.

The V call is TRBV27, the J call TRBJ1-6, with a tentative D call TRBD1 (6 bases). Trimming took off 2 bases at V and 0 bases at J, with 14 bases between the two ends. There are 18 residues in the CDR3. Germline CDR1 is MNHEY and CDR2 is SMNVEV (reference sequence). Here the CDR3 reads CASSLAEGGSSYNSPLHF. In nucleotides, the CDR3 is TGTGCCAGCAGTTTAGCAGAGGGGGGGAGCTCCTATAATTCACCCCTCCACTTT.

This clone was seen a few times. The V and J genes are TRBV6-2 or TRBV6-3 and TRBJ1-5; possibly TRBD1 for D (5 bases). The CDR3 consists of 15 residues. With 2 bases removed from V and 6 bases from J, the gap between germline ends came to 14 bases. From germline, CDR1 is MNHEY and CDR2 SVGEGT. CDR3 sequence: CASSYRGLITQPQHF. CDR3 sequence (DNA): TGTGCCAGCAGTTACAGGGGTCTCATCACTCAGCCCCAGCATTTT.

The rearrangement joins TRBV7-2 to TRBJ2-2; D remains ambiguous. The CDR3 loop spans 14 amino acids. From germline, CDR1 is SGHTA and CDR2 FQGNSA. The V and J ends lost 4 bases and 6 bases respectively, with 12 bases between them. CDR3 protein: CASSSSVGPGELFF. CDR3 DNA sequence: TGTGCCAGCAGCTCGTCCGTTGGCCCCGGGGAGCTGTTTTTT.